The clone carrying this T cell receptor beta chain was observed at least ten times. Its specificity is not known. The sample originates from a study of spatial heterogeneity in lung cancer. Across the whole study: Every unique TCR and UMI combination, on average, appeared more than ten times in raw reads. Study-wide results and caveats: Coverage estimated for tumor T cells reached roughly 7% for alpha chains and about 13% for beta chains. Expanded intratumoral alpha and beta TCR counts tracked tumor mutation counts.

A unique molecular identifier was carried by every single TCR cDNA molecule. One entry per CDR3 protein, called by TCRdb with MiXCR from the 5' RACE reads. The table lists 24,000 or so distinct CDR3 sequences, roughly 8.3% of them singletons, with roughly 8% in the top ten. V lost 5 bases and J lost 7, with 24 bases in between. This CDR3 has 16 residues. CDR1 is SQVTM and CDR2 is ANQGSEA in the germline V gene. Documented time point: sample taken at primary tumor resection. The sample was lung tumor tissue, taken at surgery. The receptor comes from a male donor with early-stage non-small cell lung cancer. The chain is built from TRBV29-1 and TRBJ2-1, with a weak D call TRBD2 (6 bases). This CDR3 reads CSVYREFLPGVNEQFF. CDR3 coding DNA: TGCAGCGTTTACCGGGAATTTCTTCCGGGAGTGAATGAGCAGTTCTTC.